This record covers a single TCR beta chain. The data originate from a study of human T cells and chemical hapten exposure. TCRdb used MiXCR to reprocess the 5' RACE reads, holding one entry per CDR3 protein. The top ten hold approximately 1.4% of the sample, which has some 150,000 distinct CDR3 sequences, about 4.3% seen once. Germline CDR1 is SGHRS and CDR2 is YFSETQ. V trimming: 5 bases; J trimming: 3 bases; junction bases outside the gene matches: 11. The CDR3 runs 17 residues. Unfractionated whole blood yielded the extracted total RNA. This rearrangement joins TRBV5-1 to TRBJ2-1; 10 positions match TRBD2. The receptor comes from a female donor in good health. This CDR3 reads CASRLGPAGGLYNEQFF. The DNA of the CDR3 is TGCGCCAGCAGACTCGGACCAGCGGGGGGGCTCTACAATGAGCAGTTCTTC.